These 25 T cell receptor beta chains were all obtained from the same sample, sequenced in a study of cytomegalovirus exposure and HLA in healthy donors. The primer mix had 60 Vbeta and 13 Jbeta primers. Assay: immunoSEQ multiplex PCR; the TCRdb copy retains only in-frame clones and omits some. The data contain around 160,000 clones, 60% to 80% of them singletons. The sequenced sample consisted of PBMCs. The receptors stem from a woman aged 40 to 50 in good health and CMV-seropositive.

J is TRBJ1-6 and V is TRBV12-5; 9 bases are a match to TRBD1. In germline, CDR1 is LGHNT, CDR2 FRNRAP. J gave up 2 bases and V 4 bases, and 6 bases lay outside the gene matches. The CDR3 has 17 residues. Here the CDR3 reads CASGSSTGGTYNSPLHF. The CDR3, as DNA: TGTGCTAGTGGTTCGTCGACAGGGGGGACCTATAATTCACCCCTCCACTTT.

The genes are TRBV5-1 and TRBJ1-3; no definite D call. V lost 3 bases and J lost 0, with 7 bases in between. The CDR3 totals 14 residues. CDR1 and CDR2 from the germline V gene are SGHRS and YFSETQ. As DNA, the CDR3 is TGCGCCAGCAGCTCCGGGATCTCTGGAAACACCATATATTTT. Amino acids: CASSSGISGNTIYF.

V usage is TRBV6-1 and J usage is TRBJ2-7, with 9 bases fitting TRBD1. This CDR3 is 14 amino acids long. Per germline, CDR1 MNHNS and CDR2 SASEGT. Trimming cost V 6 bases and J 3 bases; bases outside gene matches: 6. CDR3 loop: CASSWTGDNYEQYF. Here the CDR3 DNA reads TGTGCCAGCAGCTGGACAGGGGATAACTACGAGCAGTACTTC.

The rearrangement links TRBV28 to TRBJ1-2; 9 bases fit TRBD1. The germline gives CDR1 MDHEN, CDR2 SYDVKM. This CDR3 has 15 residues. V was pared by 5 bases and J by 4 bases, with 8 bases of the junction left unmatched. The CDR3 nucleotides are TGTGCCAGCAGTGGCCGGGACAGGGAAGTCTATGGCTACACCTTC. Protein sequence: CASSGRDREVYGYTF.

This clone was counted a single time. The chain carries TRBV5-6 and TRBJ1-4; D may be TRBD1 (5 bases). Deletions cut 0 bases from V and 7 bases from J, with 16 bases between. In germline, CDR1 is SGHDT, CDR2 YYEEEE. The CDR3 consists of 16 residues. CDR3 sequence: CASSLASVWGGEKLFF. In DNA form, the CDR3 reads TGTGCCAGCAGCTTGGCCTCTGTGTGGGGCGGTGAAAAACTGTTTTTT. The entire variable domain, with the rest obtained from reference TRBV5-6 and TRBJ1-4, is as follows: DAGVTQSPTHLIKTRGQQVTLRCSPKSGHDTVSWYQQALGQGPQFIFQYYEEEERQRGNFPDRFSGHQFPNYSSELNVNALLLGDSALYLCASSLASVWGGEKLFFGSGTQLSVL.

This clone occurred once. The genes are TRBV7-9 and TRBJ2-7; D possibly corresponds to TRBD1 (7 bases). Looked up from germline, CDR1 is SEHNR and CDR2 is FQNEAQ (reference sequence). Trimming cost V 2 bases and J 5 bases, with 19 bases left between them. The CDR3 consists of 16 residues. The CDR3 DNA sequence: TGTGCCAGCAGCTTACCCCCCCTACAGGGGAGGAACGAGCAGTACTTC. Its protein product is CASSLPPLQGRNEQYF.

As DNA, the CDR3 is TGTGCCAGCAGCGTAGGGTTAGGGACAGGGTATGGCGAAGCTTTCTTT. As protein: CASSVGLGTGYGEAFF. The J gene is TRBJ1-1, the V gene TRBV9; TRBD1 matches 9 bases. This CDR3 contains 16 residues. CDR1 SGDLS and CDR2 YYNGEE come from the germline V gene. V trimming: 0 bases; J trimming: 8 bases; junction bases outside the gene matches: 11.

V is TRBV28 and J is TRBJ1-4, with 7 bases fitting TRBD1. The length of the CDR3 is 19 residues. The trim removed 2 bases at V and 2 bases at J, leaving 14 bases unmatched. Germline V gives CDR1 MDHEN, CDR2 SYDVKM. The CDR3 bases are TGTGCCAGCAGTTTAAGGGACAGTTTCATCCAGGGGACTAATGAAAAACTGTTTTTT. Translation gives CASSLRDSFIQGTNEKLFF.

The CDR3 spells CASSPLESTDTQYF. The CDR3 nucleotides read TGTGCCAGCAGCCCACTCGAAAGCACAGATACGCAGTATTTT. The J gene is TRBJ2-3, the V gene TRBV9; no clear D. Germline V gene data show CDR1 as SGDLS and CDR2 as YYNGEE. The CDR3 is 14 residues long. The V end lost 4 bases, the J end lost 0 bases, and 9 bases lay between the germline ends.

This chain joins TRBV6-6 and TRBJ2-1, with D perhaps matching TRBD1 (6 bases). The V and J ends lost 3 bases and 8 bases respectively, with 14 bases between them. Germline values: CDR1 MNHNY, CDR2 SVGAGI (reference sequence). The CDR3 is 14 residues long. This chain's CDR3 is CASSYRWGQDEQFF. DNA of the CDR3: TGTGCCAGCAGTTATCGATGGGGGCAAGATGAGCAGTTCTTC.

This rearrangement joins TRBV15 to TRBJ1-2; D is undetermined. Germline V gene lookup returns CDR1 LNHNV and CDR2 YYDKDF (reference sequence). V dropped 4 bases and J dropped 0 bases, with 15 bases sitting between them. The CDR3 consists of 16 residues. The CDR3 loop reads CATSNLDREANYGYTF. CDR3 DNA sequence: TGTGCCACCAGCAACCTAGACCGAGAAGCTAACTATGGCTACACCTTC.

V usage is TRBV2 and J usage is TRBJ2-5; D is perhaps TRBD1 (6 bases). From germline, CDR1 is SNHLY and CDR2 FYNNEI. The CDR3 is made up of 15 amino acids. V was clipped by 4 bases and J by 4 bases, with 16 bases between them. The CDR3 DNA reads as TGTGCCAGCAGTGGTACAGGGCCCGACGGAGAGACCCAGTACTTC. Its translation is CASSGTGPDGETQYF.

This chain connects TRBV5-6 to TRBJ1-2; the match to TRBD1 covers 9 bases. The ends lost 3 bases at V and 7 bases at J; junction bases unmatched: 10. From germline, CDR1 is SGHDT and CDR2 YYEEEE. The CDR3 has 15 amino acids. CDR3 region: CASSWDRVALSGYTF. As DNA, the CDR3 is TGTGCCAGCAGCTGGGACAGGGTGGCGTTGAGTGGCTACACCTTC.

The rearrangement uses TRBV2 and TRBJ1-4; a weak D match, TRBD1 (6 bases). V lost 6 bases, J lost 5 bases, and 13 bases lay in between. Germline-derived CDR1 and CDR2 are SNHLY and FYNNEI. The CDR3 contains 14 residues. The CDR3 DNA sequence: TGTGCCAGCAGCAAACAGGGAATAAATGAAAAACTGTTTTTT. It translates to CASSKQGINEKLFF.

V is TRBV5-1 and J is TRBJ2-7; 10 bases are shared with TRBD1. This CDR3 comprises 14 residues. V lost 6 bases and J lost 5; bases outside the gene matches: 8. CDR1 is SGHRS, CDR2 YFSETQ, per germline. CDR3 DNA: TGCGCCAGCAATCAGGGACAGGGGAACAACGAGCAGTACTTC. The encoded protein is CASNQGQGNNEQYF.

CDR3 bases: TGTGCCAGTAGTGCCAACCGGGACAGGGGGCGCGAGCAGTACTTC. Its protein product is CASSANRDRGREQYF. The chain employs TRBV19 and TRBJ2-7; the match to TRBD1 covers 12 bases. The CDR3 is made up of 15 amino acids. V lost 5 bases to trimming and J lost 6 bases; unmatched junction nucleotides: 8. Germline CDR1 LNHDA, CDR2 SQIVND (reference sequence).

The V gene is TRBV9, the J gene TRBJ2-5; 11 positions match TRBD1. CDR3 length equals 16 residues. The V gene end was trimmed by 4 bases and the J gene end by 5 bases; junction bases not matched to a gene: 10. CDR1 is SGDLS and CDR2 is YYNGEE in the germline V gene. The CDR3 nucleotides read TGTGCCAGCAGCCCAGACTGGACAGGGGGCCTGGAGACCCAGTACTTC. It specifies CASSPDWTGGLETQYF.

The gene calls are TRBV7-9 and TRBJ2-7, with 7 positions matching TRBD2. This CDR3 comprises 13 residues. Germline V gene data show CDR1 as SEHNR and CDR2 as FQNEAQ (reference sequence). Trimming cost V 1 base and J 6 bases; bases outside gene matches: 3. In DNA form, the CDR3 reads TGTGCCAGCAGCTTAGGCCCGGGAGGCGAGCAGTACTTC. Amino acids: CASSLGPGGEQYF.

The V and J genes are TRBV6-5 and TRBJ2-1; 9 bases fit TRBD1. Losses at the gene ends were 6 bases for V and 5 bases for J; bases not matched to a gene: 8. From germline, CDR1 is MNHEY and CDR2 SVGAGI. The CDR3 sequence is 15 residues long. The CDR3 spells CASSSPGQGHNEQFF. CDR3 nucleotide sequence: TGTGCCAGCAGCTCACCGGGACAGGGCCACAATGAGCAGTTCTTC.

This clone was detected only once. The rearrangement links TRBV2 to TRBJ2-5, with D tentatively TRBD2 (5 bases). V lost 5 bases and J lost 5, with 9 bases in between. Germline V gives CDR1 SNHLY, CDR2 FYNNEI. The CDR3 sequence is 12 residues long. The DNA for the CDR3 is TGTGCCAGCAGTTGGGGAGTTGAGACCCAGTACTTC. This encodes CASSWGVETQYF.

This clone was picked up a small number of times. The V call is TRBV6-1, the J call TRBJ2-3; a weak D match, TRBD1 (6 bases). Germline V gene lookup returns CDR1 MNHNS and CDR2 SASEGT. The CDR3 consists of 13 residues. V was clipped by 2 bases and J by 3 bases, with 6 bases between them. This CDR3 is CASSEQGTDTQYF. The DNA of the CDR3 is TGTGCCAGCAGTGAACAGGGGACAGATACGCAGTATTTT.

The chain uses TRBV28 and TRBJ2-1, with 7 positions matching TRBD2. Germline V CDR1 and CDR2: MDHEN, SYDVKM. This CDR3 is built from 17 residues. V was pared by 5 bases and J by 4 bases, with 14 bases of the junction left unmatched. CDR3 amino acids: CASSPWSLGGSYNEQFF. The CDR3 nucleotides read TGTGCCAGCAGTCCTTGGAGTTTGGGGGGGTCTTACAATGAGCAGTTCTTC.

CDR3 nucleotide sequence: TGTGCCAGCCTGAGCGCGGACAGGGGGCATGGAAACACCATATATTTT. This codes for CASLSADRGHGNTIYF. The chain links TRBV6-7 to TRBJ1-3; 11 positions match TRBD1. TRBV6-7 is placed among ORFs of uncertain function. Trimming removed 8 bases from V and 3 bases from J; junction bases left unmatched: 9. The CDR3 covers 16 residues.

In regard to this clone: Mismatch with germline at one junction end may stem from a read error. The V call is TRBV5-4, the J call TRBJ2-3; 10 nucleotides match TRBD1. The CDR3 runs 16 residues. Germline-derived CDR1 and CDR2 are SGHNT and YYREEE (reference sequence). The DNA for the CDR3 is TGTGCCAACAGCATTCCGACAGGGGGCAGGGCAGATACGCAGTATTTT. Protein sequence: CANSIPTGGRADTQYF.

The sample holds a few counts of this clone. J is TRBJ1-1 and V is TRBV10-1; weak D call: TRBD1 (6 bases). Germline-derived CDR1 and CDR2 are WNHNN and SYGVQD (reference sequence). The CDR3 has 15 residues. Trimming stripped 5 bases from V and 5 bases from J, with 18 bases between. The CDR3 reads CASSPQTGLTTEAFF. As DNA, the CDR3 is TGCGCCAGCAGTCCTCAGACAGGACTTACAACTGAAGCTTTCTTT.